The 19 T cell receptor beta chains below all came from one sample that was sequenced in a study of blood T cell repertoires in COVID-19. Using immunoSEQ multiplex PCR, the repertoire was profiled, and TCRdb retains in-frame clones only, with some absent. Of over 95,000 clones detected, 79% appear once; the ten largest clones hold 15% to 20%. What was sequenced was peripheral blood. The receptors originated from a woman over 75 with active or convalescent COVID-19.

V gene TRBV25-1 combines with J gene TRBJ2-1, with a weak D call TRBD2 (6 bases). Germline V gives CDR1 MGHDK, CDR2 SYGVNS. The CDR3 loop spans 15 amino acids. V was cut by 4 bases and J by 6 bases, with 16 bases left in between. The CDR3 sequence: CASSGLTSLSNEQFF. CDR3 nucleotides: TGTGCCAGCAGTGGACTGACTAGTCTCTCCAATGAGCAGTTCTTC.

This clone was counted between two and nine times. J is TRBJ2-1 and V is TRBV15; the D gene is possibly TRBD2 (6 bases). CDR1 and CDR2 (germline): LNHNV, YYDKDF (reference sequence). CDR3 length: 15 amino acids. The ends were cut back, 5 bases at V and 2 bases at J, with 13 bases in the middle. The CDR3 nucleotides are TGTGCCACCAGCCCGCGGGGTACCACCTACAATGAGCAGTTCTTC. It specifies CATSPRGTTYNEQFF.

The J gene is TRBJ1-2, the V gene TRBV2; no firm D call. Looked up from germline, CDR1 is SNHLY and CDR2 is FYNNEI. CDR3 size: 14 residues. Trimming took 3 bases from V and 4 from J, leaving 12 bases between them. CDR3: CASSEDSRSYGYTF. CDR3 DNA sequence: TGTGCCAGCAGTGAGGACTCCCGGAGCTATGGCTACACCTTC. The variable domain in full, with the rest retrieved from reference TRBV2 and TRBJ1-2, is EPEVTQTPSHQVTQMGQEVILRCVPISNHLYFYWYRQILGQKVEFLVSFYNNEISEKSEIFDDQFSVERPDGSNFTLKIRSTKLEDSAMYFCASSEDSRSYGYTFGSGTRLTVV.

This chain uses TRBV5-5 with TRBJ2-5; perhaps TRBD2 as D (5 bases). The CDR3 is 15 residues long. Trimming left V 5 bases short and J 1 base short, with 15 bases between. Germline values: CDR1 SGHKS, CDR2 YYEKEE (reference sequence). The CDR3 loop reads CASRPSPRTQETQYF. The CDR3 DNA reads TGTGCCAGCAGACCTAGCCCCCGGACCCAAGAGACCCAGTACTTC.

In DNA, the CDR3 is TGTGCCAGCAGCACCCTGACTGTTTCCTACGAGCAGTACTTC. The encoded protein is CASSTLTVSYEQYF. This chain connects TRBV21-1 to TRBJ2-7; the tabulated D call, TRBD2, remains unverified against the DNA. TRBV21-1 counts as a pseudogene. This CDR3 contains 14 residues.

V gene TRBV6-1 combines with J gene TRBJ1-3; 8 bases match TRBD1. Per germline, CDR1 MNHNS and CDR2 SASEGT. The CDR3 is 14 amino acids. V dropped 7 bases and J dropped 4; count of bases not matched to a gene: 6. This CDR3 is CASTQGATGNTIYF. DNA of the CDR3: TGTGCCAGCACGCAGGGGGCGACCGGAAACACCATATATTTT.

The chain is built from TRBV15 and TRBJ1-2; 9 bases map to TRBD1. This CDR3 is built from 19 residues. Trimming at V came to 0 bases and at J to 4 bases, leaving 15 bases not matched to a gene. Per the germline V gene, CDR1 is LNHNV and CDR2 is YYDKDF (reference sequence). CDR3 amino acids: CATSREVVTGGELGYGYTF. The CDR3 coding sequence is TGTGCCACCAGCAGAGAGGTGGTGACAGGGGGTGAATTAGGCTATGGCTACACCTTC.

This clone was detected a few times. The chain combines TRBV19 with TRBJ1-5, with D possibly TRBD1 on 5 matching bases. Trimming left V 3 bases short and J 8 bases short, with 29 bases between. The CDR3 loop spans 19 amino acids. Germline lookup yields CDR1 LNHDA and CDR2 SQIVND (reference sequence). CDR3 in amino acids: CASSMGGIWGSQGSKPQHF. The DNA of the CDR3 is TGTGCCAGTAGTATGGGGGGAATTTGGGGCTCCCAAGGAAGTAAGCCCCAGCATTTT.

This clone has just a few counts. The V gene is TRBV4-1, the J gene TRBJ2-7; 10 bases align to TRBD1. The CDR3 is 15 residues long. The germline V gene encodes CDR1 MGHRA and CDR2 YSYEKL. J lost 3 bases, V lost 1 base, and 3 bases had no gene match. CDR3 DNA sequence: TGCGCCAGCAGCCAAGCCGGGACAGGGGTCTACGAGCAGTACTTC. This translates into CASSQAGTGVYEQYF.

This chain uses TRBV7-8 with TRBJ1-6, with 9 bases that match TRBD1. V dropped 4 bases and J dropped 3; count of bases not matched to a gene: 7. The CDR3 runs to 17 residues. The germline V gene encodes CDR1 SGHVS and CDR2 FQNEAQ. In nucleotides, the CDR3 is TGTGCCAGCAGCTCCGGGGACAGGGAGTACTATAATTCACCCCTCCACTTT. This codes for CASSSGDREYYNSPLHF.

The V and J genes are TRBV18 and TRBJ1-3, with D possibly matching TRBD1 (5 bases). Trimming took 1 base from V and 3 from J, leaving 13 bases between them. The CDR3 extends over 16 amino acids. Germline values: CDR1 KGHSH, CDR2 LQKENI. The CDR3 DNA sequence: TGTGCCAGCTCACCACTGGCAGGGAACCGTGGAAACACCATATATTTT. Translation gives CASSPLAGNRGNTIYF.

This clone was recorded only once. J is TRBJ2-1 and V is TRBV6-4; 9 bases are shared with TRBD2. The V and J ends lost 8 bases and 9 bases, in that order; junction bases with no gene match: 11. CDR3 size: 14 residues. Germline CDR1 reads MRHNA; CDR2 reads SNTAGT. The CDR3 here is CASSAISGSGEQFF. CDR3 bases: TGTGCCAGCTCAGCGATTAGCGGGAGTGGTGAGCAGTTCTTC.

The genes are TRBV7-2 and TRBJ1-2; unclear D gene. Trimming stripped 4 bases from V and 8 bases from J, with 17 bases between. Germline V gives CDR1 SGHTA, CDR2 FQGNSA. CDR3 length: 14 residues. The chain's CDR3 is CASSYTPFEGGYTF. Here the CDR3 DNA reads TGTGCCAGCAGCTATACCCCTTTTGAGGGAGGCTACACCTTC.

The gene calls are TRBV27 and TRBJ1-1, with a tentative D call TRBD1 (5 bases). Trimming took 6 bases from V and 8 from J, leaving 25 bases between them. The CDR3 is 16 residues long. Per germline, CDR1 MNHEY and CDR2 SMNVEV (reference sequence). In nucleotides, the CDR3 is TGTGCCAGCAGGCCATATAAAGGGCAGGGAGCGGGGGAAGCTTTCTTT. Translation: CASRPYKGQGAGEAFF.

The chain joins TRBV28 to TRBJ1-1, with D tentatively TRBD1 (5 bases). The CDR3 sequence is 14 residues long. Germline values: CDR1 MDHEN, CDR2 SYDVKM. V shed 3 bases and J shed 4 bases, with 12 bases lying between them. This chain's CDR3 is CASSFFAGTTEAFF. The CDR3 nucleotides read TGTGCCAGCAGTTTTTTTGCGGGGACCACTGAAGCTTTCTTT.

This sequence joins TRBV5-3 and TRBJ2-1; 10 nucleotides align to TRBD2. TRBV5-3 is identified as an open reading frame with a role that is uncertain. V shed 6 bases and J 6 bases; nucleotides not matched to a gene: 18. The CDR3 extends over 18 amino acids. The CDR3, as DNA: TGTGCCAGAAATCAAGGCGGCGTGACTAGCGGGCTCTCCAATGAGCAGTTCTTC. Its translation: CARNQGGVTSGLSNEQFF.

This clone was detected a few times. The rearrangement joins TRBV18 to TRBJ2-2, with 9 bases matching TRBD1. The ends lost 3 bases at V and 1 base at J; junction bases unmatched: 3. The CDR3 is 16 amino acids. Looked up from germline, CDR1 is KGHSH and CDR2 is LQKENI. CDR3 DNA sequence: TGTGCCAGCTCACCGGACAGGGGAAGGAACACCGGGGAGCTGTTTTTT. Encoded protein: CASSPDRGRNTGELFF. The whole variable domain, remainder taken from reference TRBV18 and TRBJ2-2, is NAGVMQNPRHLVRRRGQEARLRCSPMKGHSHVYWYRQLPEEGLKFMVYLQKENIIDESGMPKERFSAEFPKEGPSILRIQQVVRGDSAAYFCASSPDRGRNTGELFFGEGSRLTVL.

The CDR3 reads CASSIDSFYSGNTIYF. The CDR3 coding sequence is TGTGCCAGTAGTATCGACAGTTTTTACTCTGGAAACACCATATATTTT. This chain connects TRBV19 to TRBJ1-3; D perhaps matches TRBD1 (5 bases). Germline V gene lookup returns CDR1 LNHDA and CDR2 SQIVND (reference sequence). The CDR3 covers 16 residues. V was trimmed by 3 bases and J by 0 bases, leaving 12 bases between them.

The chain joins TRBV14 to TRBJ2-3; D possibly corresponds to TRBD2 (5 bases). Germline V gives CDR1 SGHDN, CDR2 FVKESK. V lost 2 bases and J 4 bases, leaving 22 bases between the germline ends. The CDR3 covers 18 residues. In DNA, the CDR3 is TGTGCCAGCAGCCAACGTCGGTCACCCATTGCCGGGGCAGATACGCAGTATTTT. The encoded protein is CASSQRRSPIAGADTQYF.